These 24 T cell receptor beta chains were all obtained from the same sample, sequenced in a study of T-cell memory formation after mild COVID-19 (dated by TCRdb to the early 2020s). The library relied on 5' RACE. The data were produced on an Illumina NovaSeq 6000. Starting from the raw public reads, TCRdb applied fastp trimming at Q25, assembled clones with MiXCR and retained in-frame beta chains. One record per CDR3 amino acid sequence lists the most common genes and DNA. Across this sample there are about 350,000 distinct CDR3 sequences, with roughly an eighth seen only once. The ten top clones hold 22% of the sample. Specimen: PBMCs or a T cell subset sorted from them (not recorded which). The receptors were gathered from a man younger than 35 who had mild COVID-19 (a few samples of this study predate the infection). The sample titles of this study are shuffled in the database, so cell type and time point are left out; the donor was told from shared clones.

This clonotype was seen a few times. V gene TRBV6-5 combines with J gene TRBJ2-5, with D perhaps given as TRBD1 or TRBD2 (6 bases each). This CDR3 spans 17 amino acids. Germline values: CDR1 MNHEY, CDR2 SVGAGI. Trimming removed 0 bases from V and 4 bases from J, with 18 bases in between. The DNA for the CDR3 is TGTGCCAGCAGTTACTCATCAGGCTGGGGGGCTGCAGAGACCCAGTACTTC. Protein sequence: CASSYSSGWGAAETQYF.

As for this clonotype: Mismatch with germline at one junction end may stem from a read error. V is TRBV2 and J is TRBJ2-7, with D perhaps TRBD1 or TRBD2 (6 bases each). The CDR3 runs 14 residues. Germline CDR1 is SNHLY and CDR2 is FYNNEI. CDR3: CASREGGLHYEQYF. DNA for the CDR3: TGTGCCAGCAGGGAAGGGGGACTGCACTACGAGCAGTACTTC.

V usage is TRBV4-3 and J usage is TRBJ2-3; 7 positions agree with TRBD2. Per germline, CDR1 LGHNA and CDR2 YSLEER. The CDR3 is made up of 17 amino acids. Trimming cost V 0 bases and J 6 bases; bases outside gene matches: 12. This CDR3 reads CASSQDGASGEADTQYF. The CDR3 bases are TGCGCCAGCAGCCAAGATGGGGCCAGCGGGGAGGCCGATACGCAGTATTTT.

The V and J genes are TRBV6-6 and TRBJ1-3; D is unresolved. This CDR3 comprises 17 residues. Germline CDR1 MNHNY, CDR2 SVGAGI (reference sequence). Trimming left V 2 bases short and J 0 bases short, with 14 bases between. Written as DNA, the CDR3 is TGTGCCAGCAGTTACCAGCCAGTCGTTAGCTCTGGAAACACCATATATTTT. Residues: CASSYQPVVSSGNTIYF.

This clonotype has just a few counts. V and J are TRBV6-2 or TRBV6-3 and TRBJ1-2, with 9 positions matching TRBD1. V trimming: 8 bases; J trimming: 2 bases; junction bases outside the gene matches: 9. CDR1 and CDR2 (germline): MNHEY, SVGEGT. The CDR3 has 15 amino acids. Here the CDR3 DNA reads TGTGCCAGCCGACACGGGACAGGGTCAAACTATGGCTACACCTTC. Its protein is CASRHGTGSNYGYTF.

CDR3 sequence: CASSPGPTRETQYF. In DNA, the CDR3 is TGCGCCAGCAGTCCCGGCCCGACGAGAGAGACCCAGTACTTC. The chain links TRBV4-3 to TRBJ2-5; no clear D gene. The CDR3 extends over 14 amino acids. Per germline, CDR1 LGHNA and CDR2 YSLEER. Trimming pared 6 bases from V and 4 bases from J, leaving 15 bases between.

The chain joins TRBV20-1 to TRBJ2-1; TRBD2 aligns across 14 bases. Losses at the gene ends were 1 base for V and 7 bases for J; bases not matched to a gene: 3. The CDR3 totals 15 residues. CDR1 and CDR2 from the germline V gene are DFQATT and SNEGSKA (reference sequence). The CDR3 DNA is TGCAGTGCTAGAGGACTAGCGGGGGGGGTAAATGAGCAGTTCTTC. Translation: CSARGLAGGVNEQFF.

This clonotype was observed once. This chain connects TRBV4-3 to TRBJ2-7, with 7 bases aligning to TRBD2. The V and J ends lost 5 bases and 7 bases, in that order; junction bases with no gene match: 11. Germline V gene data show CDR1 as LGHNA and CDR2 as YSLEER. CDR3 length: 14 residues. Here the CDR3 reads CASSTSGGTGEQYF. CDR3 DNA sequence: TGCGCCAGCAGCACCTCGGGGGGAACGGGAGAGCAGTACTTC.

This clonotype was seen a few times. The genes are TRBV5-1 and TRBJ2-1; no clear D gene. V was cut by 2 bases and J by 5 bases, with 14 bases left in between. Germline V gene sequence: CDR1 SGHRS, CDR2 YFSETQ. This CDR3 is 15 amino acids long. Here the CDR3 reads CASSFDAMINNEQFF. CDR3 bases: TGCGCCAGCAGCTTTGATGCCATGATCAACAATGAGCAGTTCTTC.

In this sample, this clonotype turned up a few times. The chain uses TRBV5-1 and TRBJ1-4; TRBD1 agrees at 7 bases. The CDR3 totals 13 residues. Germline CDR1 and CDR2: SGHRS and YFSETQ. J gave up 7 bases and V 8 bases, and 8 bases lay outside the gene matches. CDR3 nucleotide sequence: TGCGCCAGTTCACAGGGGAGTGGTGAAAAACTGTTTTTT. Protein: CASSQGSGEKLFF.

The sample holds a few counts of this clonotype. The J gene is TRBJ1-5, the V gene TRBV5-8; the D gene is possibly TRBD1 (5 bases). Trimming pared 2 bases from V and 7 bases from J, leaving 19 bases between. The CDR3 extends over 16 amino acids. Germline V gene sequence: CDR1 SGHTS, CDR2 YDEGEE. Written as DNA, the CDR3 is TGTGCCAGCAGCTTTCGGACATCTCCCATCGGGCAGCCCCAGCATTTT. Translated: CASSFRTSPIGQPQHF.

This clonotype was counted only a few times. The chain recombines TRBV7-6 with TRBJ1-1; TRBD1 aligns across 7 bases. The J segment lost 8 bases and the V segment lost 3 bases, leaving 9 bases of the junction unmatched. There are 14 residues in the CDR3. Germline V gene data show CDR1 as SGHVS and CDR2 as FNYEAQ. The CDR3 spells CASSLVGTAFEAFF. CDR3 bases: TGTGCCAGCAGCTTGGTGGGGACAGCCTTCGAAGCTTTCTTT.

This clonotype has a handful of counts. The rearrangement uses TRBV4-2 and TRBJ2-7; D is uncertain. Germline values: CDR1 LGHNA, CDR2 YNFKEQ. This CDR3 has 12 amino acids. V gave up 0 bases and J gave up 6 bases, with 6 bases separating them. The CDR3 region has the DNA TGTGCCAGCAGCCAAGAAGGGATCGAGCAGTACTTC. It is translated as CASSQEGIEQYF.

The chain employs TRBV5-1 and TRBJ1-2; D not resolved. V was shortened by 2 bases and J by 8 bases, with 13 bases between the two germline ends. From germline, CDR1 is SGHRS and CDR2 YFSETQ. The CDR3 spans 13 residues. The CDR3 region is CASSLRRTGGYTF. The CDR3 bases are TGCGCCAGCAGCTTACGGAGGACCGGAGGCTACACCTTC.

This clonotype was seen repeatedly, ten times or more. The rearrangement uses TRBV7-3 and TRBJ2-1, with 9 positions matching TRBD1. The CDR3 loop spans 15 amino acids. Germline CDR1 and CDR2: SGHTA and FQGTGA. The ends lost 5 bases at V and 9 bases at J; junction bases unmatched: 11. The CDR3 region is CASSPGTGTQGEQFF. CDR3 bases: TGTGCCAGCAGCCCTGGGACAGGGACCCAGGGTGAGCAGTTCTTC.

This rearrangement joins TRBV5-4 to TRBJ2-3; no reliable D call. Trimming took off 2 bases at V and 1 base at J, with 8 bases between the two ends. Germline CDR1 and CDR2: SGHNT and YYREEE (reference sequence). This CDR3 contains 14 residues. The CDR3 DNA reads as TGTGCCAGCAGCTTTAAATACGGCACAGATACGCAGTATTTT. Protein sequence: CASSFKYGTDTQYF.

The CDR3 DNA reads as TGTGCCAGCAAGGCCGGGACCCACAATGAGCAGTTCTTC. Translated, it gives CASKAGTHNEQFF. This chain links TRBV28 with TRBJ2-1; either TRBD1 or TRBD2 may fit D (5 bases each). Germline loops: CDR1 MDHEN, CDR2 SYDVKM. V was shortened by 7 bases and J by 5 bases, with 12 bases between the two germline ends. The CDR3 is made up of 13 amino acids.

A few counts support this clonotype. The J gene is TRBJ2-1, the V gene TRBV7-9; TRBD2 matches at 10 bases. CDR3 size: 15 residues. The J segment lost 8 bases and the V segment lost 2 bases, leaving 6 bases of the junction unmatched. Germline V gene data show CDR1 as SEHNR and CDR2 as FQNEAQ (reference sequence). The DNA of the CDR3 is TGTGCCAGCAGCTTACAGCGGGGGGGCCTTCATGAGCAGTTCTTC. Translating gives CASSLQRGGLHEQFF. The whole variable domain, filled in from reference TRBV7-9 and TRBJ2-1, reads DTGVSQNPRHKITKRGQNVTFRCDPISEHNRLYWYRQTLGQGPEFLTYFQNEAQLEKSRLLSDRFSAERPKGSFSTLEIQRTEQGDSAMYLCASSLQRGGLHEQFFGPGTRLTVL.

The chain employs TRBV11-2 and TRBJ2-2; D may be TRBD2 (5 bases). V shed 0 bases and J shed 0 bases, with 11 bases lying between them. Looked up from germline, CDR1 is SGHAT and CDR2 is FQNNGV. This CDR3 contains 17 residues. CDR3 in amino acids: CASSLDGAAANTGELFF. CDR3 nucleotide sequence: TGTGCCAGCAGCTTAGACGGAGCGGCAGCGAACACCGGGGAGCTGTTTTTT.

This clonotype was picked up many times. The chain carries TRBV4-1 and TRBJ2-1; 8 positions match TRBD2. This CDR3 spans 18 amino acids. Per germline, CDR1 MGHRA and CDR2 YSYEKL. Unmatched junction bases numbered 11, after V lost 0 bases and J lost 4 bases. The CDR3 sequence: CASSQDWAGGLTYNEQFF. CDR3 nucleotides: TGCGCCAGCAGCCAAGATTGGGCGGGGGGACTCACTTACAATGAGCAGTTCTTC.

Many counts were recorded for this clonotype. The genes are TRBV15 and TRBJ1-5, with a weak D call TRBD1 (5 bases). The CDR3 contains 12 residues. From germline, CDR1 is LNHNV and CDR2 YYDKDF (reference sequence). Trimming took off 1 base at V and 9 bases at J, with 7 bases between the two ends. This CDR3 is CATSRGGRPQHF. The CDR3 nucleotides read TGTGCCACCAGCAGAGGGGGACGGCCCCAGCATTTT.

This clonotype was detected only a few times. The chain recombines TRBV18 with TRBJ1-2, with D maybe TRBD1 (5 bases). This CDR3 spans 12 amino acids. Trimming took off 5 bases at V and 14 bases at J, with 18 bases between the two ends. Germline loops: CDR1 KGHSH, CDR2 LQKENI. The CDR3 region has the DNA TGTGCCAGCTCATCCGGACGGGGGGTAAAGACCTTC. Amino acid sequence: CASSSGRGVKTF.

The genes are TRBV20-1 and TRBJ2-3; 7 bases fit TRBD1. The CDR3 consists of 15 residues. Germline-derived CDR1 and CDR2 are DFQATT and SNEGSKA (reference sequence). J was trimmed by 0 bases and V by 1 base; bases with no gene match: 4. CDR3 sequence reads: CSARGEGASTDTQYF. DNA for the CDR3: TGCAGTGCTAGAGGCGAGGGGGCTAGCACAGATACGCAGTATTTT.

In its sample, this clonotype was seen a few times. The chain links TRBV9 to TRBJ2-2; 9 bases are a match to TRBD2. The CDR3 is 17 amino acids. V shed 0 bases, J shed 4 bases, and the junction held 7 bases outside the gene matches. CDR1 and CDR2 from the germline V gene are SGDLS and YYNGEE. The CDR3 DNA reads as TGTGCCAGCAGCGTAGACCCCGCGGGGGGGCGCACCGGGGAGCTGTTTTTT. It encodes CASSVDPAGGRTGELFF.